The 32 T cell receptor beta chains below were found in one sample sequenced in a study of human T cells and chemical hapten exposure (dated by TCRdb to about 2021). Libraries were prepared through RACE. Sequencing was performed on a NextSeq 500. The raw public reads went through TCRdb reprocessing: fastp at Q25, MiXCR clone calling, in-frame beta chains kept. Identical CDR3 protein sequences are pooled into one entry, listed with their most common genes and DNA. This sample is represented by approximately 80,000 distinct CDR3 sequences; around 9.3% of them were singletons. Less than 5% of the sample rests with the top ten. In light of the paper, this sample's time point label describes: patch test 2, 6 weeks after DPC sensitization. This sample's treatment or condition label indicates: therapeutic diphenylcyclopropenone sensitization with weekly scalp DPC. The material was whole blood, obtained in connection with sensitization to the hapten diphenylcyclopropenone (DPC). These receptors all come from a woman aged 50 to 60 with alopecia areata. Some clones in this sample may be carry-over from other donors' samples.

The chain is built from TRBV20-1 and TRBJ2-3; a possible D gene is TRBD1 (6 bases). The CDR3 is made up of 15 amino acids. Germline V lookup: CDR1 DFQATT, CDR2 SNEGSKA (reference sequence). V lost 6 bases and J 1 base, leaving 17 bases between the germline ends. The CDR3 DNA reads TGCAGTGCAAACGAAAGGGGGTCTGGCACAGATACGCAGTATTTT. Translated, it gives CSANERGSGTDTQYF.

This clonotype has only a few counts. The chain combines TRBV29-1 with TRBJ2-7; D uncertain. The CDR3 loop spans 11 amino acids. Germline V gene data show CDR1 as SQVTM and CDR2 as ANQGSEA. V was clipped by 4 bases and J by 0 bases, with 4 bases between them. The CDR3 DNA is TGCAGCGTTGCAGACTCCTACGAGCAGTACTTC. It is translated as CSVADSYEQYF.

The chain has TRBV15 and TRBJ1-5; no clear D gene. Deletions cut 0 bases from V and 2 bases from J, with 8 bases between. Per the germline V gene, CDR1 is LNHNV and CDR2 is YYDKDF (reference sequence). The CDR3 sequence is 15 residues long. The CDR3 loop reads CATSRDRHGNQPQHF. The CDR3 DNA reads TGTGCCACCAGCAGAGATAGACACGGCAATCAGCCCCAGCATTTT. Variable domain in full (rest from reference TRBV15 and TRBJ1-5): DAMVIQNPRYQVTQFGKPVTLSCSQTLNHNVMYWYQQKSSQAPKLLFHYYDKDFNNEADTPDNFQSRRPNTSFCFLDIRSPGLGDTAMYLCATSRDRHGNQPQHFGDGTRLSIL.

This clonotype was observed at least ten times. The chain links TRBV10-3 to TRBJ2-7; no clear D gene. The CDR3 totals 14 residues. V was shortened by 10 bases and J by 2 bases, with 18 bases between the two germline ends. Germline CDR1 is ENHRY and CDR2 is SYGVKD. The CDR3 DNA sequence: TGTGCCACGGGCCCGGACCTGGGAACCTACGAGCAGTACTTC. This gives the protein CATGPDLGTYEQYF.

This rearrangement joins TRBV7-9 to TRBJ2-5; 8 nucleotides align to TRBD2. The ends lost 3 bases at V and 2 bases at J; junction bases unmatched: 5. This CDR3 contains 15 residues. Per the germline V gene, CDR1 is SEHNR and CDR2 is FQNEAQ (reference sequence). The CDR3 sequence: CASSLGSGSQETQYF. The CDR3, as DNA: TGTGCCAGCAGCTTGGGCAGCGGGAGTCAAGAGACCCAGTACTTC.

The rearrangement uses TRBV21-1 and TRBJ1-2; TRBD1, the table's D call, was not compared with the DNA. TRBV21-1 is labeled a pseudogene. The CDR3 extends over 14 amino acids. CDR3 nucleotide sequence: TGTGCCAGCAGCAGTAGGACAGTGAACTATGGCTACACCTTC. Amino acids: CASSSRTVNYGYTF.

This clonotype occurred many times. The CDR3 DNA sequence: TGCAGTGCTAGTTTGGACGGGAGGGGGAATGAGCAGTTCTTC. As protein: CSASLDGRGNEQFF. The rearrangement links TRBV20-1 to TRBJ2-1, with TRBD2 matching 8 bases. CDR3 length: 14 residues. V shed 3 bases, J shed 7 bases, and the junction held 8 bases outside the gene matches. CDR1 is DFQATT and CDR2 is SNEGSKA in the germline V gene (reference sequence).

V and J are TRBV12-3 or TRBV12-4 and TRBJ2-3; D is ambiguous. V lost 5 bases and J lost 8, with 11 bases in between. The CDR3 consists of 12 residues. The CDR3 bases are TGTGCCAGCAGTCAATTAGCCGCTACGCAGTATTTT. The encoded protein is CASSQLAATQYF.

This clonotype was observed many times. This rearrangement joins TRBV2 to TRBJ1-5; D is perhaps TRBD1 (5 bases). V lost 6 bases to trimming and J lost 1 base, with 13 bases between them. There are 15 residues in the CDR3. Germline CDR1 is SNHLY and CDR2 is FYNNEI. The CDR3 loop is CASSTNRGSNQPQHF. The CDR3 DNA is TGTGCCAGCAGCACCAACCGGGGGAGCAATCAGCCCCAGCATTTT.

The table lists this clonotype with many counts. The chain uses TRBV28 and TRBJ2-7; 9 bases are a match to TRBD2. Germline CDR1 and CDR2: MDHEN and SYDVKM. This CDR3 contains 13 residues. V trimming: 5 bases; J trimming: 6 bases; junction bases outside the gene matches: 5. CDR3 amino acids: CASSGTSLGEQYF. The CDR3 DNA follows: TGTGCCAGCAGTGGGACTAGCCTCGGCGAGCAGTACTTC.

CDR3: CASSLAGGLASYNEQFF. The CDR3 nucleotides are TGTGCCAGCAGCTTAGCTGGGGGACTAGCATCCTACAATGAGCAGTTCTTC. The chain couples TRBV11-2 to TRBJ2-1; 9 bases map to TRBD2. The CDR3 sequence is 17 residues long. Germline V gives CDR1 SGHAT, CDR2 FQNNGV. V lost 1 base and J lost 1; bases outside the gene matches: 5.

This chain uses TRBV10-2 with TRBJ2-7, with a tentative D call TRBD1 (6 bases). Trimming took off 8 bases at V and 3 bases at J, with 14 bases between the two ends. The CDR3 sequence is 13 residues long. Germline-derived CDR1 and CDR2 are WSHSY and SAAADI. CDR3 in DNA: TGCGCCAGCCGCTGGGGGCCTGACTACGAGCAGTACTTC. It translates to CASRWGPDYEQYF.

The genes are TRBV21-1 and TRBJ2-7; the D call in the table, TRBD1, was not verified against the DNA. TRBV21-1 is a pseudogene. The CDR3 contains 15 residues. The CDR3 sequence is CASSPYLRGTYEQYF. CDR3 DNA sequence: TGTGCCAGCAGCCCCTATTTGAGGGGAACCTACGAGCAGTACTTC.

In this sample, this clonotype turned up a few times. DNA of the CDR3: TGCAGCGTTGAAGTCGTCAGCACAGATACGCAGTATTTT. The encoded protein is CSVEVVSTDTQYF. The chain joins TRBV29-1 to TRBJ2-3; D not resolved. The CDR3 spans 13 residues. Germline-derived CDR1 and CDR2 are SQVTM and ANQGSEA. V was shortened by 1 base and J by 0 bases, with 5 bases between the two germline ends.

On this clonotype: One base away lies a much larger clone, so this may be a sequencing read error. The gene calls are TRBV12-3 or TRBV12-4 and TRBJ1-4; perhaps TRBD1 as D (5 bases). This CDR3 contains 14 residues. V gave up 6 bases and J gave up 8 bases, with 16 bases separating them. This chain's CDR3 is CASSTSGRNEKLFF. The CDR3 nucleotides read TGTGCCAGCAGCACATCGGGACGGAACGAAAAACTGTTTTTT.

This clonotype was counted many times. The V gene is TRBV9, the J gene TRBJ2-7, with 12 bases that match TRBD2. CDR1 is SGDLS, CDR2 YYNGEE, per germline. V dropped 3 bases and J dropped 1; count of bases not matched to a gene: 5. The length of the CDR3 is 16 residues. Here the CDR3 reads CASSEGGLAGSYEQYF. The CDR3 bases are TGTGCCAGCAGCGAGGGAGGACTAGCGGGGTCCTACGAGCAGTACTTC.

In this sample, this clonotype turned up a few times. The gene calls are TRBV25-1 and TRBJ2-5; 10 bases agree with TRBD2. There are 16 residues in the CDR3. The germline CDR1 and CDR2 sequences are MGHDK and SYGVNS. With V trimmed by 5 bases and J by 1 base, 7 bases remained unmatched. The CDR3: CASSRRTSGVQETQYF. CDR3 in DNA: TGTGCCAGCAGTCGACGTACTAGCGGGGTCCAAGAGACCCAGTACTTC.

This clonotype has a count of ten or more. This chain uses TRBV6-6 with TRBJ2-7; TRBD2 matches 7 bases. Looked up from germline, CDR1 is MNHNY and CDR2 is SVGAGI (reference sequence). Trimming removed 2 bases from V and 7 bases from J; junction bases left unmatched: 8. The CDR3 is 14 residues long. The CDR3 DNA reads TGTGCCAGCAGTTACGGGGGAGGGCCTGATGAGCAGTACTTC. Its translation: CASSYGGGPDEQYF.

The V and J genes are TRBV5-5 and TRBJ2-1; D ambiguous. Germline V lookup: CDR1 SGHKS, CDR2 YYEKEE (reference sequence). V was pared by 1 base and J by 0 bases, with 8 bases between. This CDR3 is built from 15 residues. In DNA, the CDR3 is TGTGCCAGCAGCTTGAACACAGACTCCTACAATGAGCAGTTCTTC. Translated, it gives CASSLNTDSYNEQFF.

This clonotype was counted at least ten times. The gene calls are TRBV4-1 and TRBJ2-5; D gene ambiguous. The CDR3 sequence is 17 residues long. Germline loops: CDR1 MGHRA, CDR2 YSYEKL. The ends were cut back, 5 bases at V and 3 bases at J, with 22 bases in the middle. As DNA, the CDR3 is TGCGCCAGCAGCTCTCCTCCCGGTTTGTCGGGCGAAGAGACCCAGTACTTC. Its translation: CASSSPPGLSGEETQYF.

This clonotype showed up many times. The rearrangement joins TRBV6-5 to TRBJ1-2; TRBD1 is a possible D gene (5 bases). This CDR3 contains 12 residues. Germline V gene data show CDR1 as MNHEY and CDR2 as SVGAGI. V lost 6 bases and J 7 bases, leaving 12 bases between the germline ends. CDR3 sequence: CASSLQGFGYTF. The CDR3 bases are TGTGCCAGCAGCCTCCAGGGTTTTGGCTACACCTTC.

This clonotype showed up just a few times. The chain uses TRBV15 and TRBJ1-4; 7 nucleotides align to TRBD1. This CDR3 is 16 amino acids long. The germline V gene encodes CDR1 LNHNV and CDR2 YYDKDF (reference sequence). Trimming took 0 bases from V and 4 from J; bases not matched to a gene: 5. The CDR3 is CATSRDPQGDNEKLFF. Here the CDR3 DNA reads TGTGCCACCAGCAGAGATCCTCAGGGGGATAATGAAAAACTGTTTTTT.

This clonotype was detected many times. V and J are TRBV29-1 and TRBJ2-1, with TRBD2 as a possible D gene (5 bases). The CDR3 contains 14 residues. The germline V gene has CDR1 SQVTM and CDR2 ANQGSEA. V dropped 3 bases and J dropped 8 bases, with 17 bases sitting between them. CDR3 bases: TGCAGCGTTGAGGCTCGGAACCACGGGGATGAGCAGTTCTTC. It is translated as CSVEARNHGDEQFF.

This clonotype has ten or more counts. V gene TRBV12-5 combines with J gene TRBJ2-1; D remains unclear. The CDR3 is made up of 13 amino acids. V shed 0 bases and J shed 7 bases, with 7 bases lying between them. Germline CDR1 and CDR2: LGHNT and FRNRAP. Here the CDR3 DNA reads TGTGCTAGTGGTTTGGTACCATTTAATGAGCAGTTCTTC. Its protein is CASGLVPFNEQFF.

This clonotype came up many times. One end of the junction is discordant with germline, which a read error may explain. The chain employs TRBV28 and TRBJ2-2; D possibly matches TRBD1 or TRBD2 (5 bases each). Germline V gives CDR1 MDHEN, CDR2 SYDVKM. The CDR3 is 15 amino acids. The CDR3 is CASSYPGRSTEELFF. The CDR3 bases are TGTGCCAGCAGCTATCCGGGACGGAGCACCGAGGAGCTGTTTTTT.

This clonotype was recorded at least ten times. CDR3 DNA sequence: TGCAGCGTCGACGACGGGAGCGGCTATGGCTACACCTTC. Its protein is CSVDDGSGYGYTF. The chain recombines TRBV29-1 with TRBJ1-2, with D unclear. This CDR3 has 13 amino acids. CDR1 SQVTM and CDR2 ANQGSEA come from the germline V gene. V was pared by 6 bases and J by 4 bases, with 15 bases between.

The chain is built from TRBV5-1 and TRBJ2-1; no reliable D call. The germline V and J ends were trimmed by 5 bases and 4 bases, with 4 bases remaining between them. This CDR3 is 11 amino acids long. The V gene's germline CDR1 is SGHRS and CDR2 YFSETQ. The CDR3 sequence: CASRMYNEQFF. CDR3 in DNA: TGCGCCAGCAGAATGTACAATGAGCAGTTCTTC.

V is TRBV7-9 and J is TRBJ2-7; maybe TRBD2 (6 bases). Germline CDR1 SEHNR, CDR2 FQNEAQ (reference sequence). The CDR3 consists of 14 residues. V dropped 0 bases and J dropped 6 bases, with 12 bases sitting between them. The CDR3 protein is CASSLAGGLSEQYF. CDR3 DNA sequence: TGTGCCAGCAGCTTAGCGGGAGGCCTCTCCGAGCAGTACTTC.

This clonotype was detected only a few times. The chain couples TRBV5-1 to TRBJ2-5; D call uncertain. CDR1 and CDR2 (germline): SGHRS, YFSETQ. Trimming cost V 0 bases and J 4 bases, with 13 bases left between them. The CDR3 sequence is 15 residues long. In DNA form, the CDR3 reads TGCGCCAGCAGCTTGGAATACTCAGCCGGAGAGACCCAGTACTTC. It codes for CASSLEYSAGETQYF.

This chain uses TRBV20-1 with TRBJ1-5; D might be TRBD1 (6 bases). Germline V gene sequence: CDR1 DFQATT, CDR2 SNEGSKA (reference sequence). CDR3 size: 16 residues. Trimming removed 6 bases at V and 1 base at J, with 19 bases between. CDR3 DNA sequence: TGCAGTGCATTGCGGCGTGGGGGCTTGAGCAATCAGCCCCAGCATTTT. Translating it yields CSALRRGGLSNQPQHF.

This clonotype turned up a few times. The CDR3 is CASSQDRERGPIYNEQFF. CDR3 nucleotides: TGTGCCAGCAGCCAAGATCGCGAGAGGGGACCGATCTACAATGAGCAGTTCTTC. V and J are TRBV14 and TRBJ2-1; D is tentatively TRBD1 or TRBD2 (5 bases each). The CDR3 is made up of 18 amino acids. The V gene's germline CDR1 is SGHDN and CDR2 FVKESK. Deletions cut 0 bases from V and 3 bases from J, with 18 bases between.

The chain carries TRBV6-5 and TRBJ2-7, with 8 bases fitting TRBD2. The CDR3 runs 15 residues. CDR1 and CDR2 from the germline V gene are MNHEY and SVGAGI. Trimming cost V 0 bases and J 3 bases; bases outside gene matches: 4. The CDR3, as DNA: TGTGCCAGCAGTTACTCTGGGCTAGCGGGCTACGAGCAGTACTTC. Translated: CASSYSGLAGYEQYF.